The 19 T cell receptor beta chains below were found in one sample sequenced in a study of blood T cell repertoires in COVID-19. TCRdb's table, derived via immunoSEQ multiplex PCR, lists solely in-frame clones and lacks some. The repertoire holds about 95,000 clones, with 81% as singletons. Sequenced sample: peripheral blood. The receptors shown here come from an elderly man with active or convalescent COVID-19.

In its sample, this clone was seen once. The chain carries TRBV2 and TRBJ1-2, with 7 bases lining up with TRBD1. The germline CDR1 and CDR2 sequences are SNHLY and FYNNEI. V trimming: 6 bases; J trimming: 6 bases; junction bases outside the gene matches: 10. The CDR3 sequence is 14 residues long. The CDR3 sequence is CASSRQGNVNGYTF. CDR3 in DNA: TGTGCCAGCAGCCGACAGGGAAATGTGAATGGCTACACCTTC.

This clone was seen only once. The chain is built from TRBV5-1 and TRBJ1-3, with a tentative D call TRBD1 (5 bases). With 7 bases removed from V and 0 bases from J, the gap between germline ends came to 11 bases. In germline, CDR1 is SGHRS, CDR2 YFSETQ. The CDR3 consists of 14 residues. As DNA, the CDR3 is TGCGCCAGCGCGAAGGACAACTCTGGAAACACCATATATTTT. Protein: CASAKDNSGNTIYF.

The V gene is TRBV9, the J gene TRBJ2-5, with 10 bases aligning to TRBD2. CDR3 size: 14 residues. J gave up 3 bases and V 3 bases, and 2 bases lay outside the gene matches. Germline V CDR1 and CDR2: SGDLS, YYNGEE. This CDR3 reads CASSAGLAEETQYF. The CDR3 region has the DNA TGTGCCAGCAGCGCCGGACTAGCGGAAGAGACCCAGTACTTC.

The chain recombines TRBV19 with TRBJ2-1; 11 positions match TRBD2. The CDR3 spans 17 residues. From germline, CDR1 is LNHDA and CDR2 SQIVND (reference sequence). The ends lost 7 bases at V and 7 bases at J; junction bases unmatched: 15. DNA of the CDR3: TGTGCCAGTACCTCCCTGTTAGCGGGGGGGCCAGAAAATGAGCAGTTCTTC. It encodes CASTSLLAGGPENEQFF. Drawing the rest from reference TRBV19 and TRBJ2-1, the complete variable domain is DGGITQSPKYLFRKEGQNVTLSCEQNLNHDAMYWYRQDPGQGLRLIYYSQIVNDFQKGDIAEGYSVSREKKESFPLTVTSAQKNPTAFYLCASTSLLAGGPENEQFFGPGTRLTVL.

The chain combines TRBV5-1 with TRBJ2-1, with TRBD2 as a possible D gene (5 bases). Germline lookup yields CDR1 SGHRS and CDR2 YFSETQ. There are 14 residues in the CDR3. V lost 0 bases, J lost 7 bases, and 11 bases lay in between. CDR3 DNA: TGCGCCAGCAGCTTGGAAACTAGTTCGAATGAGCAGTTCTTC. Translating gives CASSLETSSNEQFF.

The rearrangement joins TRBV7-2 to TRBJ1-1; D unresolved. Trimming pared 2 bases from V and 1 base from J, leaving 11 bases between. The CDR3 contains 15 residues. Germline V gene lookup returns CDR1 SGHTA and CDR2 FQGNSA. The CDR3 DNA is TGTGCCAGCAGCTTACTGAGGACTGCGAACACTGAAGCTTTCTTT. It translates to CASSLLRTANTEAFF.

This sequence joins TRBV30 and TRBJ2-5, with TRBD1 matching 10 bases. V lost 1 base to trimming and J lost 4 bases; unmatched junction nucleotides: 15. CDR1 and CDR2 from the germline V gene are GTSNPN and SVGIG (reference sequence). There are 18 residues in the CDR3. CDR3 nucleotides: TGTGCCTGGAGTGCCGAACCACCGGGACAGGGGTTCGCAGAGACCCAGTACTTC. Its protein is CAWSAEPPGQGFAETQYF. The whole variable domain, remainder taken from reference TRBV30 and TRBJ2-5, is SQTIHQWPATLVQPVGSPLSLECTVEGTSNPNLYWYRQAAGRGLQLLFYSVGIGQISSEVPQNLSASRPQDRQFILSSKKLLLSDSGFYLCAWSAEPPGQGFAETQYFGPGTRLLVL.

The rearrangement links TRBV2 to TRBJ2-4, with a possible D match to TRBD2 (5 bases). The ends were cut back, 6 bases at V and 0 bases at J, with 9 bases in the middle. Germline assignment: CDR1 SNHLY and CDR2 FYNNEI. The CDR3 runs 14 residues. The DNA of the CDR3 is TGTGCCAGCAGGAGGGAACTAGCCAAAAACATTCAGTACTTC. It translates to CASRRELAKNIQYF.

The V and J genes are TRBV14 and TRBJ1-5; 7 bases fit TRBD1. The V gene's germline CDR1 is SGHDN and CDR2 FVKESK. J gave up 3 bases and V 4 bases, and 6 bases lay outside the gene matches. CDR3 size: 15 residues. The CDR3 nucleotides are TGTGCCAGCAGCCTCGACAGGGTGGACAATCAGCCCCAGCATTTT. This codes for CASSLDRVDNQPQHF.

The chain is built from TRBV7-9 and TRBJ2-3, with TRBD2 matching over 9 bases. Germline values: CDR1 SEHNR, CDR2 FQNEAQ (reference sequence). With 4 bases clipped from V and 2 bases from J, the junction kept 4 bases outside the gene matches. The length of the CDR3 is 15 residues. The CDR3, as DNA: TGTGCCAGCAGCTCTCTAGCGGGGCACACAGATACGCAGTATTTT. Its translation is CASSSLAGHTDTQYF.

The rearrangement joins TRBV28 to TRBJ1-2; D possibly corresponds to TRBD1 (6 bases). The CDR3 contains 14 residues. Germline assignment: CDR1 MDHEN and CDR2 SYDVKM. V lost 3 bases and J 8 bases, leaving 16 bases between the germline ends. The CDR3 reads CASSFSGGRKGYTF. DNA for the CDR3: TGTGCCAGCAGTTTTTCGGGGGGGCGAAAGGGCTACACCTTC.

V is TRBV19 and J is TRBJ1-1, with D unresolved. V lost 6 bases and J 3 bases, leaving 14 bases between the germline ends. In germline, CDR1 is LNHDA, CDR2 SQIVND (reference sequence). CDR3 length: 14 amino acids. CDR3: CASSTLRGYTEAFF. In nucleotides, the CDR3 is TGTGCCAGTAGCACCCTGCGCGGTTACACTGAAGCTTTCTTT.

CDR3 sequence reads: CASRPGHRNTIYF. The CDR3 DNA reads TGTGCCAGCAGGCCGGGACACAGAAACACCATATATTTT. The chain employs TRBV6-5 and TRBJ1-3; the D gene is possibly TRBD1 (6 bases). This CDR3 has 13 residues. Germline V gene sequence: CDR1 MNHEY, CDR2 SVGAGI. V lost 6 bases to trimming and J lost 5 bases, with 11 bases between them.

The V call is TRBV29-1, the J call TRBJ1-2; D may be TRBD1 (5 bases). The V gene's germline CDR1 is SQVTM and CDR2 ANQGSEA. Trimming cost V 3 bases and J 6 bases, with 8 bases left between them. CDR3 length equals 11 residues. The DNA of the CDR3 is TGCAGCGTTGACCAGGGTGATGGCTACACCTTC. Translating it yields CSVDQGDGYTF.

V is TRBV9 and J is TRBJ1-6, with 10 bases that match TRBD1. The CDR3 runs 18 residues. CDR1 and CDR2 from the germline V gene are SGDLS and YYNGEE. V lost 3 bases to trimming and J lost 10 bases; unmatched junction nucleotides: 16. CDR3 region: CASSGYSLGGQGSSPLHF. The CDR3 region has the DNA TGTGCCAGCAGCGGGTATTCTCTTGGGGGACAGGGGTCCTCACCCCTCCACTTT. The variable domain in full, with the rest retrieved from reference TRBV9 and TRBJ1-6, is DSGVTQTPKHLITATGQRVTLRCSPRSGDLSVYWYQQSLDQGLQFLIQYYNGEERAKGNILERFSAQQFPDLHSELNLSSLELGDSALYFCASSGYSLGGQGSSPLHFGNGTRLTVT.

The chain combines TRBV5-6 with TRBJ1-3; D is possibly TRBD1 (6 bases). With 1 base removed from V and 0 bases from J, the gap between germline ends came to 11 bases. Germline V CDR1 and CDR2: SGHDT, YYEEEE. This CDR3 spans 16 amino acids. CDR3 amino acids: CASSLPGQTSGNTIYF. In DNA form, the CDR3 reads TGTGCCAGCAGCTTGCCCGGACAGACCTCTGGAAACACCATATATTTT.

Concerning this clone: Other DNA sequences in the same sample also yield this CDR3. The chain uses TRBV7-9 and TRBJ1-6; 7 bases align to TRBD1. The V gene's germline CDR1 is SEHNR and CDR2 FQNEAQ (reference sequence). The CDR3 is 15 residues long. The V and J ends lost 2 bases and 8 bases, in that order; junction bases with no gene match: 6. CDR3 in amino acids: CASSLSGQGDSPLHF. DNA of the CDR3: TGTGCCAGCAGCTTAAGTGGCCAGGGGGATTCACCCCTCCACTTT.

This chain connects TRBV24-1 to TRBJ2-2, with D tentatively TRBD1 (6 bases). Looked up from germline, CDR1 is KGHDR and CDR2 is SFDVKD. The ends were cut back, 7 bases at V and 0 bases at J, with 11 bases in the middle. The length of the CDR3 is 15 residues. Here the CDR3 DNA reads TGTGCCACCAGGCCGGGACACGCGAACACCGGGGAGCTGTTTTTT. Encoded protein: CATRPGHANTGELFF.

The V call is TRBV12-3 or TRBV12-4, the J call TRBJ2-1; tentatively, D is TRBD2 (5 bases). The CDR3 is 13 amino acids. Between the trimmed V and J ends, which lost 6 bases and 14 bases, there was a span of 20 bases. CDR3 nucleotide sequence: TGTGCCAGCAGCCGGGGTAGCGACCGAGAGGAGTTCTTC. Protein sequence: CASSRGSDREEFF.